This TCR beta chain was obtained from a study of OX40 agonist ivuxolimab in advanced cancers. In its sample, this clone was seen a few times. Its antigen is not known. Study results and caveats: Among the lowest levels of clonal expansion were found in partial responders at 0.1-3.0 mg/kg.

The assay was immunoSEQ multiplex PCR, and TCRdb's table has in-frame clones only and misses some. The top ten hold roughly 4.5% of the sample, which has about 77,000 clones, 81% seen once. From germline, CDR1 is LGHNA and CDR2 YSLEER. This CDR3 region has 14 residues. Trimming left V 1 base short and J 3 bases short, with 10 bases between. Here the sequenced sample was CD4+ or CD8+ T cells sorted from blood, taken in a trial of the OX40 agonist ivuxolimab. This TCR came from an adult with an advanced solid tumor such as melanoma, head and neck, liver or kidney cancer. V gene TRBV4-3 combines with J gene TRBJ2-7; no clear D. The CDR3 DNA sequence: TGCGCCAGCAGCCAAGTCGTCAGTAGCTACGAGCAGTACTTC. It encodes CASSQVVSSYEQYF.